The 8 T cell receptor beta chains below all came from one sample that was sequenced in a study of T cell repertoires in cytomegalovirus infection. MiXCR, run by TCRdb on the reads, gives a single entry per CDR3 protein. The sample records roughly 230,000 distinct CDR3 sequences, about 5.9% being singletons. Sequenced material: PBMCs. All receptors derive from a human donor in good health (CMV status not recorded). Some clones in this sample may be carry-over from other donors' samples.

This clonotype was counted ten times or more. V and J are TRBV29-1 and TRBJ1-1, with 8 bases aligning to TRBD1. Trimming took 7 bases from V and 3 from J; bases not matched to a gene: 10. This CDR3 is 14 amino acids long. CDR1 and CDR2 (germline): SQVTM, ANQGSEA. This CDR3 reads CSARSATGDTEAFF. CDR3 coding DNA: TGCAGCGCCCGCTCAGCGACAGGGGACACTGAAGCTTTCTTT.

This chain's CDR3 is CASSHGQGGNQPQHF. CDR3 nucleotides: TGTGCCAGCAGTCACGGACAGGGGGGCAATCAGCCCCAGCATTTT. The rearrangement joins TRBV6-5 to TRBJ1-5; 10 positions agree with TRBD1. This CDR3 has 15 amino acids. CDR1 is MNHEY, CDR2 SVGAGI, per germline. With 5 bases clipped from V and 2 bases from J, the junction kept 3 bases outside the gene matches.

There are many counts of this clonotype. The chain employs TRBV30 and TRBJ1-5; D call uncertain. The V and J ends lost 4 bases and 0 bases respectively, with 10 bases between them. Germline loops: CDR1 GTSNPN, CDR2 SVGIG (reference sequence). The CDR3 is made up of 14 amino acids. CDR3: CAWTGIDSNQPQHF. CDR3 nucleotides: TGTGCCTGGACCGGAATAGATAGCAATCAGCCCCAGCATTTT.

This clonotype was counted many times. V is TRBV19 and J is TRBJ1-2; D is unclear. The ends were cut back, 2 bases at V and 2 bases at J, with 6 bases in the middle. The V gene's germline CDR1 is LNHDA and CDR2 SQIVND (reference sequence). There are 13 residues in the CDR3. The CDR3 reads CASSIRGNYGYTF. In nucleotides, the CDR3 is TGTGCCAGTAGTATACGGGGAAACTATGGCTACACCTTC.

This CDR3 reads CASTPSGRFDTQYF. The CDR3 DNA follows: TGTGCCAGCACCCCTAGCGGGAGGTTTGATACGCAGTATTTT. The chain carries TRBV7-3 and TRBJ2-3; 11 bases match TRBD2. The trim removed 7 bases at V and 6 bases at J, leaving 6 bases unmatched. CDR3 length: 14 residues. Germline values: CDR1 SGHTA, CDR2 FQGTGA.

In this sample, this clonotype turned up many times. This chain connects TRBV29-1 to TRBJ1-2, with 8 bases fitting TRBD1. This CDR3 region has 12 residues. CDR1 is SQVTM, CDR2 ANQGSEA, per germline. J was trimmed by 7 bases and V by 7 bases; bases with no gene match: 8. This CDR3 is CSGSGQGSGYTF. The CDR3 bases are TGCAGCGGAAGTGGACAGGGAAGTGGCTACACCTTC.

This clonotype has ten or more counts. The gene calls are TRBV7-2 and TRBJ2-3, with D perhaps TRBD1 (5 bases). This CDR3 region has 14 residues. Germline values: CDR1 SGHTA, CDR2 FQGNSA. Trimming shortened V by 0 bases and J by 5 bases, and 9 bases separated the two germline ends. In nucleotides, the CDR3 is TGTGCCAGCAGCTTAGCCTCAGGGCAAGATACGCAGTATTTT. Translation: CASSLASGQDTQYF.

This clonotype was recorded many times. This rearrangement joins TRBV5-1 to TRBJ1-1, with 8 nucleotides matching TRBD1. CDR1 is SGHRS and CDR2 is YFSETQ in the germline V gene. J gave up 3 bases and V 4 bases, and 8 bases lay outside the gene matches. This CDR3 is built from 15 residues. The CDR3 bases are TGCGCCAGCAGCAGAGCAGGGGGCAGGGACACTGAAGCTTTCTTT. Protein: CASSRAGGRDTEAFF. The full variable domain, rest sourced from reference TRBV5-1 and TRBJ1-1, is KAGVTQTPRYLIKTRGQQVTLSCSPISGHRSVSWYQQTPGQGLQFLFEYFSETQRNKGNFPGRFSGRQFSNSRSEMNVSTLELGDSALYLCASSRAGGRDTEAFFGQGTRLTVV.